One TCR beta chain is described in this entry. This specimen belongs to a study of blood T cell repertoires in COVID-19. Background on the study: From the United States, Italy and Spain came samples of acute and convalescent COVID-19. Sources were T cells, B-cell-depleted T cells, or PBMCs; the material itself was cDNA or gDNA.

The CDR3 runs to 15 residues. Germline lookup yields CDR1 SGHKS and CDR2 YYEKEE (reference sequence). V lost 0 bases and J 5 bases, leaving 12 bases between the germline ends. Assay used: immunoSEQ multiplex PCR; TCRdb lists only in-frame clones, some missing. The sample yields tens of thousands of clones, 75% to 85% seen once. The receptor comes from a human donor in a cohort sampled during active COVID-19. This chain connects TRBV5-5 to TRBJ1-5, with a weak D call TRBD1 (6 bases). The material sequenced was peripheral blood. CDR3 residues: CASSLDPGAHQPQHF. The CDR3, as DNA: TGTGCCAGCAGCTTGGATCCAGGGGCCCATCAGCCCCAGCATTTT.